These 6 T cell receptor beta chains were all obtained from the same sample, sequenced in a study of T cell repertoires in cytomegalovirus infection. From the reads, TCRdb called clonotypes with MiXCR, one entry per CDR3 protein. This table has 740,000 or so distinct CDR3 sequences, 35% appearing once. The material sequenced was PBMCs. The receptors originated from a human donor in good health (CMV status not recorded). Some clones in this sample may be carry-over from other donors' samples.

The V gene is TRBV2, the J gene TRBJ1-4; 10 bases are a match to TRBD1. This CDR3 contains 15 residues. Germline V gene lookup returns CDR1 SNHLY and CDR2 FYNNEI. V dropped 4 bases and J dropped 3; count of bases not matched to a gene: 2. The CDR3 loop reads CASSGQGAANEKLFF. DNA for the CDR3: TGTGCCAGCAGTGGACAGGGGGCGGCTAATGAAAAACTGTTTTTT.

This chain joins TRBV20-1 and TRBJ2-2, with 9 bases matching TRBD2. V was clipped by 1 base and J by 5 bases; unmatched bases: 11. The length of the CDR3 is 17 residues. Per the germline V gene, CDR1 is DFQATT and CDR2 is SNEGSKA (reference sequence). The CDR3 nucleotides read TGCAGTGCTAGAGCTGAGACTAGCGGAGTGAGGACCGGGGAGCTGTTTTTT. Its translation is CSARAETSGVRTGELFF.

Here the CDR3 reads CASSTAGTASYGYTF. The CDR3 coding sequence is TGTGCCAGCAGCACCGCTGGGACGGCCTCCTATGGCTACACCTTC. This chain links TRBV12-3 or TRBV12-4 with TRBJ1-2; D possibly corresponds to TRBD1 (5 bases). There are 15 residues in the CDR3. The V gene lost 6 bases and the J gene lost 4 bases, with 18 bases spanning the gap.

This clonotype has just one count. The chain uses TRBV7-9 and TRBJ1-3; 7 nucleotides agree with TRBD1. Germline V gene lookup returns CDR1 SEHNR and CDR2 FQNEAQ (reference sequence). J gave up 6 bases and V 5 bases, and 7 bases lay outside the gene matches. The CDR3 runs to 14 residues. The CDR3 bases are TGTGCCAGCAGCGGAGGGACAGTTGAAAACACCATATATTTT. Encoded protein: CASSGGTVENTIYF.

The rearrangement joins TRBV7-9 to TRBJ1-1; D uncertain. V dropped 5 bases and J dropped 7 bases, with 5 bases sitting between them. Germline V gene sequence: CDR1 SEHNR, CDR2 FQNEAQ (reference sequence). The CDR3 totals 10 residues. This chain's CDR3 is CASSLNEAFF. The CDR3 region has the DNA TGTGCCAGCAGCCTAAATGAAGCTTTCTTT.

The chain uses TRBV2 and TRBJ1-4, with TRBD1 matching 11 bases. Germline assignment: CDR1 SNHLY and CDR2 FYNNEI. The CDR3 loop spans 18 amino acids. V lost 7 bases, J lost 0 bases, and 10 bases stayed unmatched. The CDR3 loop is CASIGTGGPSATNEKLFF. The CDR3 nucleotides are TGTGCCAGCATTGGGACAGGGGGACCCAGCGCAACTAATGAAAAACTGTTTTTT.